This TCR beta chain was retrieved from a study of shared clonotypes between healthy human individuals. Overall study context: The composition of the donors was a couple of women and three men aged 18 to 49. Researchers assigned three CD4 naive, three CD4 memory, two CD8 naive and one CD8 memory plate to each donor. Study conclusions and caveats: Generally, naive subsets came out with larger estimated richness than memory subsets.

V shed 7 bases and J shed 1 base, with 13 bases lying between them. The CDR3 covers 15 residues. CDR1 MNHNS and CDR2 SASEGT come from the germline V gene. Profiled with immunoSEQ multiplex PCR; TCRdb holds only in-frame clones, not every one. The table includes some 2,000,000 clones, approximately 96% detected once. To note about this clone: Its antigen is not known.

This clonotype was sampled from a man between 18 and 35 years old in good health. The chain links TRBV6-1 to TRBJ2-2; no definite D call. The sample consisted of naive CD4+ T cells sorted from blood. Specified subset: CD45RA+ positively selected. CDR3 sequence: CASTSLNKNTGELFF. The CDR3, as DNA: TGTGCCAGCACGTCGCTAAATAAGAACACCGGGGAGCTGTTTTTT.